The sequence of this T cell receptor (beta chain) was determined in a study of shared clonotypes between healthy human individuals. Study results and limitations: When compared with the clonotypes that were shared by all four sorted-subset donors, the non-shared clonotypes turned out to have lower generation probabilities.

The V gene's germline CDR1 is SGHTA and CDR2 FQGNSA. Trimming cost V 3 bases and J 6 bases, with 12 bases left between them. The length of the CDR3 is 13 residues. On this clone: The target antigen is unknown.

Method: immunoSEQ multiplex PCR; TCRdb's copy keeps in-frame clones and lacks some. The data show some 2,500,000 clones, with roughly 93% seen just once and approximately 0.37% held by the top ten. The genes are TRBV7-2 and TRBJ2-7; D perhaps matches TRBD2 (6 bases). The sequenced material came from naive CD4+ T cells from PBMCs. Subset denoted: CD45RA+ positively selected. The receptor's source is a young man in good health. Some clones in this sample may be carry-over from other donors' samples. The CDR3 loop is CASSFGGVIEQYF. The CDR3 coding sequence is TGTGCCAGCAGCTTCGGGGGAGTGATCGAGCAGTACTTC. The whole variable domain, filled in from reference TRBV7-2 and TRBJ2-7, reads GAGVSQSPSNKVTEKGKDVELRCDPISGHTALYWYRQSLGQGLEFLIYFQGNSAPDKSGLPSDRFSAERTGGSVSTLTIQRTQQEDSAVYLCASSFGGVIEQYFGPGTRLTVT.